This TCR beta chain comes out of a study of blood T cell repertoires in COVID-19. Germline V gives CDR1 MNHEY, CDR2 SVGAGI. V was pared by 7 bases and J by 4 bases, with 17 bases between. The CDR3 is made up of 14 amino acids. In the authors' methods: Estimation of nucleated cell counts relied on the amplification of reference gene primers. The table came from immunoSEQ multiplex PCR; TCRdb's copy has only in-frame clones and leaves some out. Clone size and V and J calls were adopted from that table, with D and trimming inferred from the DNA. The sample yields 250,000 to 350,000 clones, approximately 86% seen once.

This TCR was recovered from a woman in her seventies with COVID-19, enrolled during active disease. Sequencing input: peripheral blood. V and J are TRBV6-5 and TRBJ2-7, with D tentatively TRBD1 (7 bases). CDR3 loop: CASTDRVGGYEQYF. The CDR3 DNA reads TGTGCCAGCACCGACAGGGTCGGAGGGTACGAGCAGTACTTC.